What follows describes a single T cell receptor beta chain. The data derive from a study of blood T cells in healthy people across ages. Using a J-beta primer mix together with a sample-barcoded 5' primer, a second PCR was run for 7 to 11 cycles. Per-sample output comprised a minimum of 2.5 million paired-end reads containing CDR3. TCRdb passed the 5' RACE reads through MiXCR, listing each CDR3 protein once. The table includes hundreds of thousands of distinct CDR3 sequences, approximately 30% detected once. Sequencing was carried out using blood. This TCR derives from a woman older than 75 in good health.

The CDR3 DNA follows: TGTGCCAGCAGCTTGAACGGTCCGGGTGAGCCCCAGCATTTT. Its translation is CASSLNGPGEPQHF. V and J are TRBV5-4 and TRBJ1-5; D call uncertain. V was shortened by 1 base and J by 8 bases, with 13 bases between the two germline ends. Germline V gene data show CDR1 as SGHNT and CDR2 as YYREEE (reference sequence). The CDR3 has 14 residues.